A selection of T cell receptor beta chains follows, all from one sample in a study of CD8 T cells in Susac syndrome. TCRdb recomputed calls from the immunoSEQ multiplex PCR reads with MiXCR, one row per CDR3 protein. The table has 150,000 to 160,000 distinct CDR3 sequences, about 95% seen once; the top ten hold 0.15% to 0.2%. Sequences were obtained from CD4+ T cells from PBMCs. The receptors shown here come from a human donor with Susac syndrome. The CDR3 runs from the conserved cysteine through the conserved F or W. D genes are given only for firm matches. A clone size is listed for some rows: how often the clone was seen (once, few, many), or a class if it is expanded.

>TRBV2|-|-|TRBJ2-5
CASTWAVQETQYF
TGTGCCAGCACGTGGGCAGTCCAAGAGACCCAGTACTTC
>TRBV14|TRBD1|-|TRBJ2-7
CASSHLTGTGNYEQYF
TGTGCCAGCAGCCATCTAACCGGGACAGGGAACTACGAGCAGTACTTC
>TRBV4-2|TRBD1|-|TRBJ1-1
CASSQGQGVGTEAFF
TGTGCCAGCAGCCAAGGCCAGGGGGTGGGCACTGAAGCTTTCTTT
>TRBV2|-|-|TRBJ1-1
CASIQSSEAFF
TGTGCCAGCATCCAATCCTCGGAAGCTTTCTTT
>TRBV6-5|TRBD2|-|TRBJ2-4
CASSYGAGGAAKNIQYF
TGTGCCAGCAGTTACGGAGCGGGGGGGGCGGCCAAAAACATTCAGTACTTC
>TRBV29-1|-|-|TRBJ2-1
CSVGTLSYNEQFF
TGCAGCGTAGGAACCCTCTCCTACAATGAGCAGTTCTTC
>TRBV14|-|once|TRBJ1-5
CASSYSKDQPQHF
TGTGCCAGCAGCTACAGTAAGGATCAGCCCCAGCATTTT
>TRBV24-1|-|-|TRBJ2-7
CATSEGPGSYEQYF
TGTGCCACCAGTGAAGGGCCAGGCTCCTACGAGCAGTACTTC
>TRBV6-5|-|-|TRBJ2-5
CASSYSEGRKTQYF
TGTGCCAGCAGTTACTCTGAAGGGAGGAAGACCCAGTACTTC
>TRBV10-3|-|-|TRBJ2-1
CAISGLGAGYNEQFF
TGTGCCATCAGTGGGCTGGGAGCTGGGTACAATGAGCAGTTCTTC
>TRBV6-5|-|-|TRBJ1-6
CASSFGGGQGSPLHF
TGTGCCAGCAGTTTCGGCGGCGGTCAGGGTTCACCCCTCCACTTT
>TRBV29-1|-|-|TRBJ2-7
CSVALDTGLREQYF
TGCAGCGTTGCCCTGGACACCGGTTTGAGGGAGCAGTACTTC
>TRBV7-9|-|-|TRBJ1-1
CASSKGRFENTEAFF
TGTGCCAGCAGCAAAGGGAGGTTTGAGAACACTGAAGCTTTCTTT
>TRBV3-1|-|-|TRBJ1-2
CASSHASEYGYTF
TGTGCCAGCAGCCATGCCTCGGAGTATGGCTACACCTTC
>TRBV29-1|TRBD1|-|TRBJ1-6
CSVEEGQAFWRLSPLHF
TGCAGCGTTGAAGAGGGACAGGCCTTTTGGAGGCTTTCACCCCTCCACTTT
>TRBV14|TRBD1|-|TRBJ1-1
CASFDREDTEAFF
TGTGCCAGCTTCGACAGGGAGGACACTGAAGCTTTCTTT
>TRBV18|TRBD1|-|TRBJ2-4
CASSPGQGKNIQYF
TGTGCCAGCTCACCAGGACAGGGGAAAAACATTCAGTACTTC
>TRBV12-3/TRBV12-4|-|-|TRBJ2-3
CASSFLVTDTQYF
TGTGCCAGCAGTTTCCTAGTCACAGATACGCAGTATTTT
>TRBV20-1|TRBD1|-|TRBJ2-5
CSAGPGQGVETQYF
TGCAGTGCTGGTCCGGGACAGGGTGTCGAGACCCAGTACTTC
>TRBV29-1|TRBD1|-|TRBJ2-7
CSVTPGQGFEQYF
TGCAGCGTGACCCCGGGACAGGGGTTTGAGCAGTACTTC
>TRBV4-3|-|-|TRBJ2-2
CASSQAGGTTGELFF
TGCGCCAGCAGCCAAGCGGGGGGCACCACCGGGGAGCTGTTTTTT
>TRBV7-2|TRBD1|-|TRBJ2-3
CASSSRQGWDTQYF
TGTGCCAGCAGCTCCAGACAGGGGTGGGATACGCAGTATTTT
>TRBV20-1|-|few|TRBJ2-4
CSAAGLAKNIQYF
TGCAGTGCTGCGGGTCTAGCCAAAAACATTCAGTACTTC
>TRBV4-2|-|-|TRBJ2-3
CASSQSPTDTQYF
TGTGCCAGCAGCCAATCACCCACAGATACGCAGTATTTT
>TRBV9|-|-|TRBJ2-3
CASSVLATDTQYF
TGTGCCAGCAGCGTCCTAGCAACAGATACGCAGTATTTT
>TRBV12-3/TRBV12-4|TRBD1|-|TRBJ1-5
CASSFGAGGVNGNQPQHF
TGTGCCAGCAGTTTCGGGGCAGGGGGTGTTAATGGCAATCAGCCCCAGCATTTT
>TRBV6-6|TRBD2|-|TRBJ2-7
CASSRDYPYEQYF
TGTGCCAGCAGTCGGGACTATCCCTACGAGCAGTACTTC
>TRBV12-3/TRBV12-4|-|-|TRBJ2-3
CASGQVTDTQYF
TGTGCCAGCGGACAAGTCACAGATACGCAGTATTTT
>TRBV5-5|TRBD2|-|TRBJ2-3
CASSLGLAKYTDTQYF
TGTGCCAGCAGCCTGGGACTAGCGAAGTACACAGATACGCAGTATTTT
>TRBV25-1|TRBD1|-|TRBJ1-5
CASRGDRANQPQHF
TGTGCCAGCAGAGGGGACAGGGCCAATCAGCCCCAGCATTTT
>TRBV4-2|TRBD2|-|TRBJ2-1
CASESRTSEQFF
TGTGCCAGCGAATCCCGGACTAGCGAGCAGTTCTTC
>TRBV20-1|TRBD2|-|TRBJ2-5
CSARRGTQETQYF
TGCAGTGCTAGGCGGGGGACCCAAGAGACCCAGTACTTC
>TRBV4-2|TRBD2|-|TRBJ2-7
CASSLTSGGGYEQYF
TGTGCCAGCAGCCTCACGAGCGGGGGGGGGTACGAGCAGTACTTC
>TRBV5-4|-|-|TRBJ2-3
CASSLSGWITDTQYF
TGTGCCAGCAGCTTGAGTGGATGGATCACAGATACGCAGTATTTT
>TRBV27|TRBD2|-|TRBJ2-6
CASSLGLTSGANVLTF
TGTGCCAGCAGCCTGGGACTAACCTCTGGGGCCAACGTCCTGACTTTC
>TRBV20-1|-|-|TRBJ2-2
CSARDNQENTGELFF
TGCAGTGCTAGAGATAATCAAGAGAACACCGGGGAGCTGTTTTTT
>TRBV4-1|-|once|TRBJ2-3
CASSGSRGPTDTQYF
TGCGCCAGCAGCGGGTCGCGGGGGCCTACAGATACGCAGTATTTT
>TRBV15|-|once|TRBJ1-1
CATSRPASLNTEAFF
TGTGCCACCAGCAGACCCGCATCTCTGAACACTGAAGCTTTCTTT
>TRBV9|-|once|TRBJ2-5
CASSVDTEETQYF
TGTGCCAGCAGCGTGGACACAGAAGAGACCCAGTACTTC
>TRBV19|TRBD1|-|TRBJ1-5
CASSTSGGSNQPQHF
TGTGCCAGTAGTACCTCAGGGGGCAGCAATCAGCCCCAGCATTTT
>TRBV6-5|TRBD1|-|TRBJ2-7
CASSYPGQTYEQYF
TGTGCCAGCAGTTACCCGGGACAGACCTACGAGCAGTACTTC
>TRBV12-3/TRBV12-4|-|-|TRBJ2-4
CASSFRGRLAKNIQYF
TGTGCCAGCAGTTTCAGGGGCAGGCTAGCCAAAAACATTCAGTACTTC
>TRBV14|TRBD1|-|TRBJ2-5
CASSQRTGGKETQYF
TGTGCCAGCAGCCAGCGGACAGGGGGGAAAGAGACCCAGTACTTC
>TRBV25-1|-|-|TRBJ2-5
CASSEFANQETQYF
TGTGCCAGCAGTGAATTTGCAAACCAAGAGACCCAGTACTTC
>TRBV5-4|TRBD1|-|TRBJ1-6
CASSWAPGTGGSPLHF
TGTGCCAGCAGCTGGGCCCCCGGGACAGGGGGTTCACCCCTCCACTTT
>TRBV6-6|TRBD1|-|TRBJ2-4
CAGGTGSIQYF
TGTGCCGGCGGGACAGGGTCGATTCAGTACTTC
>TRBV9|-|-|TRBJ2-3
CASSLGRPTDTQYF
TGTGCCAGCAGCCTCGGTCGGCCCACAGATACGCAGTATTTT
>TRBV4-1|-|-|TRBJ1-5
CASSQGVQGGRQPQHF
TGCGCCAGCAGCCAAGGGGTACAGGGAGGACGACAGCCCCAGCATTTT